Below, 17 T cell receptor beta chains from the same sample are listed, as sequenced in a study of PD-L1 blockade in urothelial cancer. Sequencing used immunoSEQ multiplex PCR; TCRdb keeps in-frame clones, though not all of them. Of tens of thousands of clones in the sample, over 70% were seen once. Sequencing was performed on PBMCs, taken around atezolizumab (anti-PD-L1) treatment. These receptors were obtained from a man between 65 and 85 years old with urothelial cancer.

The chain uses TRBV7-2 and TRBJ2-1; 8 bases align to TRBD2. Germline CDR1 and CDR2: SGHTA and FQGNSA. V dropped 2 bases and J dropped 6; count of bases not matched to a gene: 9. The CDR3 length is 16 residues. In nucleotides, the CDR3 is TGTGCCAGCAGCTTAAGGTTGGGTAGCGGGGTCAATGAGCAGTTCTTC. This sequence encodes CASSLRLGSGVNEQFF.

The chain employs TRBV29-1 and TRBJ2-7; possibly TRBD2 for D (6 bases). This CDR3 region has 16 residues. Germline V CDR1 and CDR2: SQVTM, ANQGSEA. V was pared by 7 bases and J by 4 bases, with 26 bases between. The CDR3 DNA is TGCAGCGCCTCTAGACCCGACGGGGGTAAAGGGTACGAGCAGTACTTC. Encoded protein: CSASRPDGGKGYEQYF.

This clone was seen a few times. The V and J genes are TRBV4-1 and TRBJ2-7; 12 bases align to TRBD2. The germline V gene encodes CDR1 MGHRA and CDR2 YSYEKL. Trimming cost V 6 bases and J 6 bases; bases outside gene matches: 6. This CDR3 contains 14 residues. CDR3 bases: TGCGCCAGCAGTCAGACTAGCGGGAGAAGCGAGCAGTACTTC. This codes for CASSQTSGRSEQYF.

The J gene is TRBJ1-5, the V gene TRBV6-1; 7 bases map to TRBD1. Germline V lookup: CDR1 MNHNS, CDR2 SASEGT. V shed 2 bases and J 3 bases; nucleotides not matched to a gene: 4. This CDR3 contains 15 residues. CDR3 nucleotides: TGTGCCAGCAGTGAAATCAGGGGGGCCAATCAGCCCCAGCATTTT. It encodes CASSEIRGANQPQHF.

V gene TRBV10-2 combines with J gene TRBJ2-3, with 9 bases fitting TRBD2. V trimming: 8 bases; J trimming: 6 bases; junction bases outside the gene matches: 9. The CDR3 is made up of 14 amino acids. Germline-derived CDR1 and CDR2 are WSHSY and SAAADI. CDR3 nucleotide sequence: TGCGCCAGCGAAGGGGGGACTAGCCCTGATACGCAGTATTTT. Translating gives CASEGGTSPDTQYF.

The CDR3: CASSPQGAGTEAFF. CDR3 in DNA: TGCGCCAGCAGCCCACAGGGGGCGGGCACTGAAGCTTTCTTT. The chain carries TRBV5-1 and TRBJ1-1; 9 nucleotides match TRBD1. Germline values: CDR1 SGHRS, CDR2 YFSETQ. Trimming at V came to 4 bases and at J to 4 bases, leaving 5 bases not matched to a gene. The CDR3 length is 14 residues.

The chain has TRBV7-8 and TRBJ1-5; 7 nucleotides match TRBD1. The CDR3 totals 14 residues. CDR1 and CDR2 (germline): SGHVS, FQNEAQ. V was pared by 5 bases and J by 6 bases, with 7 bases of the junction left unmatched. The CDR3 DNA reads TGTGCCAGCAGCACAGGGGTTTCGAGTCAGCCCCAGCATTTT. The encoded protein is CASSTGVSSQPQHF. Using reference TRBV7-8 and TRBJ1-5 for the parts outside the CDR3, the full variable domain is GAGVSQSPRYKVAKRGQDVALRCDPISGHVSLFWYQQALGQGPEFLTYFQNEAQLDKSGLPSDRFFAERPEGSVSTLKIQRTQQEDSAVYLCASSTGVSSQPQHFGDGTRLSIL.

J is TRBJ2-1 and V is TRBV4-1; TRBD1 agrees at 8 bases. From germline, CDR1 is MGHRA and CDR2 YSYEKL. The V and J ends lost 1 base and 5 bases, in that order; junction bases with no gene match: 4. CDR3 size: 15 residues. Here the CDR3 reads CASSQGQTGDNEQFF. The CDR3 bases are TGCGCCAGCAGCCAAGGCCAGACAGGGGACAATGAGCAGTTCTTC.

The chain joins TRBV6-5 to TRBJ2-3, with D perhaps TRBD2 (6 bases). V was clipped by 7 bases and J by 5 bases, with 19 bases between them. Looked up from germline, CDR1 is MNHEY and CDR2 is SVGAGI. CDR3 length: 15 amino acids. The CDR3 loop is CASTRGDGNGDTQYF. CDR3 sequence (DNA): TGTGCCAGCACCCGCGGGGACGGGAACGGAGATACGCAGTATTTT.

A word on this clone: The sample has other DNA sequences that encode this CDR3 too. The chain has TRBV28 and TRBJ1-2, with 10 bases lining up with TRBD1. CDR1 is MDHEN and CDR2 is SYDVKM in the germline V gene. V trimming: 3 bases; J trimming: 4 bases; junction bases outside the gene matches: 2. The CDR3 length is 14 residues. The CDR3 DNA sequence: TGTGCCAGCAGTTTCGGACAGGGGGTCTATGGCTACACCTTC. Protein sequence: CASSFGQGVYGYTF.

This chain connects TRBV27 to TRBJ2-7, with 12 bases lining up with TRBD2. This CDR3 region has 17 residues. Trimming removed 5 bases from V and 0 bases from J; junction bases left unmatched: 8. Germline loops: CDR1 MNHEY, CDR2 SMNVEV (reference sequence). The CDR3, as DNA: TGTGCCAGCAGTCCCCACGGACTAGCGGGAAGCTCCTACGAGCAGTACTTC. This gives the protein CASSPHGLAGSSYEQYF.

The chain has TRBV9 and TRBJ2-7, with D uncertain. The ends were cut back, 4 bases at V and 4 bases at J, with 18 bases in the middle. Germline V CDR1 and CDR2: SGDLS, YYNGEE. This CDR3 comprises 15 residues. The CDR3 nucleotides read TGTGCCAGCAGCCCCGGCGGAGATACAAGGTACGAGCAGTACTTC. It specifies CASSPGGDTRYEQYF.

The CDR3 nucleotides are TGTGCCAGCAGCCTCGGACTAGACAATGAGCAGTTCTTC. This encodes CASSLGLDNEQFF. J is TRBJ2-1 and V is TRBV9, with 7 bases matching TRBD2. The germline gives CDR1 SGDLS, CDR2 YYNGEE. J lost 5 bases, V lost 4 bases, and 3 bases had no gene match. This CDR3 has 13 residues.

The chain uses TRBV4-2 and TRBJ1-1; perhaps TRBD1 as D (5 bases). Trimming cost V 1 base and J 1 base, with 7 bases left between them. The length of the CDR3 is 14 residues. Germline loops: CDR1 LGHNA, CDR2 YNFKEQ. CDR3: CASSQGQGNTEAFF. CDR3 sequence (DNA): TGTGCCAGCAGCCAAGGTCAGGGGAACACTGAAGCTTTCTTT.

The chain joins TRBV4-2 to TRBJ2-3; TRBD2 aligns across 12 bases. The junction had 4 bases not matched to a gene; V was cut back by 4 bases and J by 2 bases. Germline CDR1 and CDR2: LGHNA and YNFKEQ. The length of the CDR3 is 16 residues. The CDR3 protein is CASSPRTSGNTDTQYF. The CDR3 DNA reads as TGTGCCAGCAGCCCCCGGACTAGCGGGAACACAGATACGCAGTATTTT.

The chain has TRBV21-1 and TRBJ1-5; no check of the table's D call, TRBD1, against the DNA was made. TRBV21-1 is annotated as a pseudogene. This CDR3 contains 17 residues. For the CDR3, the DNA is TGTGCCAGCAGCGTCGGACAGGGGCGGAATAGCAATCAGCCCCAGCATTTT. It translates to CASSVGQGRNSNQPQHF.

This rearrangement joins TRBV2 to TRBJ2-7; D remains ambiguous. The CDR3 consists of 12 residues. The germline V gene has CDR1 SNHLY and CDR2 FYNNEI. The ends were cut back, 4 bases at V and 2 bases at J, with 6 bases in the middle. CDR3: CASSGTPYEQYF. CDR3 in DNA: TGTGCCAGCAGTGGTACACCCTACGAGCAGTACTTC.